The 22 T cell receptor beta chains below all came from one sample that was sequenced in a study of T cells in Graves' hyperthyroidism and ophthalmopathy. There were TCR beta CDR3 regions amplified from RNA transcripts. The study used the HTBI primer set for a first-round RT-PCR of the TCR CDR3. TCRdb used MiXCR to reprocess the multiplex PCR reads, holding one entry per CDR3 protein. The table has about 400,000 distinct CDR3 sequences, about 14% seen once. Sequencing used blood. These receptors were collected from a young woman with Graves' ophthalmopathy.

This clonotype has at least ten counts. Here the CDR3 reads CSATSGWTSGLAEQFF. In nucleotides, the CDR3 is TGCAGTGCTACTTCAGGTTGGACTAGCGGCTTGGCTGAGCAGTTCTTC. The chain recombines TRBV20-1 with TRBJ2-1, with 10 positions matching TRBD2. J gave up 9 bases and V 4 bases, and 15 bases lay outside the gene matches. The germline gives CDR1 DFQATT, CDR2 SNEGSKA (reference sequence). This CDR3 has 16 residues.

J is TRBJ2-1 and V is TRBV19; TRBD2 matches at 7 bases. CDR1 LNHDA and CDR2 SQIVND come from the germline V gene (reference sequence). The CDR3 extends over 15 amino acids. Losses at the gene ends were 6 bases for V and 0 bases for J; bases not matched to a gene: 5. The CDR3 DNA is TGTGCCAGTAGGGAGTGGGGGGGCTCCTACAATGAGCAGTTCTTC. Encoded protein: CASREWGGSYNEQFF.

There are many counts of this clonotype. The chain couples TRBV5-1 to TRBJ2-1, with D tentatively TRBD1 (6 bases). The CDR3 runs to 14 residues. The V gene lost 4 bases and the J gene lost 8 bases, with 16 bases spanning the gap. Looked up from germline, CDR1 is SGHRS and CDR2 is YFSETQ. In DNA form, the CDR3 reads TGCGCCAGCAGCCAGGCAGGGGACGCGGATGAGCAGTTCTTC. It specifies CASSQAGDADEQFF.

This clonotype occurred a few times. The J gene is TRBJ2-1, the V gene TRBV5-5; D unresolved. In germline, CDR1 is SGHKS, CDR2 YYEKEE (reference sequence). Trimming shortened V by 1 base and J by 7 bases, and 12 bases separated the two germline ends. This CDR3 is 14 amino acids long. CDR3 DNA: TGTGCCAGCAGCTTGTATACGGATCGTAATGAGCAGTTCTTC. As protein: CASSLYTDRNEQFF.

This clonotype was counted at least ten times. The chain joins TRBV2 to TRBJ2-5; 9 positions match TRBD1. CDR1 and CDR2 (germline): SNHLY, FYNNEI. The CDR3 loop spans 16 amino acids. V lost 6 bases to trimming and J lost 2 bases; unmatched junction nucleotides: 10. The CDR3 protein is CASSPPDRGGQETQYF. The CDR3 DNA sequence: TGTGCCAGCAGCCCCCCGGACAGGGGAGGACAAGAGACCCAGTACTTC. The whole variable domain, filled in from reference TRBV2 and TRBJ2-5, reads EPEVTQTPSHQVTQMGQEVILRCVPISNHLYFYWYRQILGQKVEFLVSFYNNEISEKSEIFDDQFSVERPDGSNFTLKIRSTKLEDSAMYFCASSPPDRGGQETQYFGPGTRLLVL.

At least ten counts were recorded for this clonotype. The chain employs TRBV12-3 or TRBV12-4 and TRBJ1-1; D is undetermined. CDR3 length: 15 residues. Trimming shortened V by 7 bases and J by 0 bases, and 15 bases separated the two germline ends. CDR3: CASTSLGTLNTEAFF. In nucleotides, the CDR3 is TGTGCCAGCACCTCCCTAGGCACTTTGAACACTGAAGCTTTCTTT.

This clonotype was detected ten times or more. This chain uses TRBV7-2 with TRBJ2-5; D gene ambiguous. Germline V lookup: CDR1 SGHTA, CDR2 FQGNSA. The V end was cut by 5 bases, the J end by 1 base, with 14 bases between. The CDR3 length is 15 residues. CDR3 bases: TGTGCCAGCAGCCCAAGTCGCCAGGTCCAAGAGACCCAGTACTTC. It is translated as CASSPSRQVQETQYF.

V and J are TRBV5-1 and TRBJ2-1, with 9 positions matching TRBD2. V gave up 4 bases and J gave up 10 bases; unmatched junction bases: 12. This CDR3 contains 15 residues. Germline CDR1 and CDR2: SGHRS and YFSETQ. The CDR3 DNA sequence: TGCGCCAGCAGCAAAGCGGGGGGCGGCCTCGAGGAGCAGTTCTTC. Its protein is CASSKAGGGLEEQFF.

The rearrangement joins TRBV27 to TRBJ1-6, with unresolved D. The CDR3 has 16 amino acids. Trimming pared 2 bases from V and 3 bases from J, leaving 11 bases between. Germline V gives CDR1 MNHEY, CDR2 SMNVEV (reference sequence). CDR3 DNA: TGTGCCAGCAGTTTAACGACGGAGAACTATAATTCACCCCTCCACTTT. Protein sequence: CASSLTTENYNSPLHF.

Ten or more counts support this clonotype. The chain employs TRBV20-1 and TRBJ2-4, with D possibly being TRBD1 (6 bases). Germline values: CDR1 DFQATT, CDR2 SNEGSKA (reference sequence). The CDR3 length is 15 residues. V lost 0 bases and J lost 3, with 12 bases in between. The CDR3, as DNA: TGCAGTGCTAGAGATTTGGGGACAAACAAAAACATTCAGTACTTC. As protein: CSARDLGTNKNIQYF.

Details on this clonotype: A much larger clone lies a single base off, so this may be a read error. The chain carries TRBV15 and TRBJ2-1, with D hard to call. The CDR3 is made up of 15 amino acids. Germline values: CDR1 LNHNV, CDR2 YYDKDF (reference sequence). As DNA, the CDR3 is TGTGCCACCGGCAGAGATCTGGGTTCGGACAATGAGCAGTTCTTC. Amino acids: CATGRDLGSDNEQFF.

Many counts were recorded for this clonotype. The chain couples TRBV7-2 to TRBJ2-1, with TRBD2 matching 9 bases. CDR3 length: 15 amino acids. V was pared by 3 bases and J by 5 bases, with 5 bases of the junction left unmatched. Germline CDR1 SGHTA, CDR2 FQGNSA. For the CDR3, the DNA is TGTGCCAGCAGCTTTCAAGCGGGGGGCCACAATGAGCAGTTCTTC. Protein sequence: CASSFQAGGHNEQFF.

This clonotype came up many times. The genes are TRBV15 and TRBJ1-5; TRBD1 is a possible D gene (6 bases). CDR1 is LNHNV, CDR2 YYDKDF, per germline (reference sequence). V lost 0 bases to trimming and J lost 4 bases, with 22 bases between them. This CDR3 region has 19 residues. In DNA form, the CDR3 reads TGTGCCACCAGCAGAGAGGGTTATCAGGGGTTGGATATGAATCAGCCCCAGCATTTT. Translating it yields CATSREGYQGLDMNQPQHF. Drawing the rest from reference TRBV15 and TRBJ1-5, the complete variable domain is DAMVIQNPRYQVTQFGKPVTLSCSQTLNHNVMYWYQQKSSQAPKLLFHYYDKDFNNEADTPDNFQSRRPNTSFCFLDIRSPGLGDTAMYLCATSREGYQGLDMNQPQHFGDGTRLSIL.

This clonotype showed up many times. CDR3 residues: CSAPLSYGYTF. The CDR3 bases are TGCAGTGCTCCTCTCTCCTATGGCTACACCTTC. The chain joins TRBV20-1 to TRBJ1-2, with D hard to call. The germline CDR1 and CDR2 sequences are DFQATT and SNEGSKA (reference sequence). The CDR3 consists of 11 residues. V lost 5 bases to trimming and J lost 4 bases, with 8 bases between them.

This clonotype was detected many times. The V gene is TRBV3-1, the J gene TRBJ2-7, with D possibly TRBD1 on 6 matching bases. The CDR3 length is 15 residues. The V end lost 6 bases, the J end lost 1 base, and 16 bases lay between the germline ends. Germline V gives CDR1 LGHDT, CDR2 YNNKEL (reference sequence). The CDR3 DNA follows: TGTGCCAGCAGGAAAAAGGACAGCAATTCCTACGAGCAGTACTTC. This encodes CASRKKDSNSYEQYF.

This clonotype was seen many times. The J gene is TRBJ1-2, the V gene TRBV10-2; 7 nucleotides agree with TRBD1. Germline assignment: CDR1 WSHSY and CDR2 SAAADI. J gave up 7 bases and V 6 bases, and 17 bases lay outside the gene matches. The CDR3 covers 16 residues. CDR3 sequence reads: CASRGRGETGFGGYTF. CDR3 nucleotides: TGCGCCAGCAGGGGACGAGGGGAGACAGGGTTTGGTGGCTACACCTTC.

This clonotype was detected many times. The V and J genes are TRBV28 and TRBJ2-7; a weak D match, TRBD2 (7 bases). The CDR3 length is 21 residues. CDR1 and CDR2 from the germline V gene are MDHEN and SYDVKM. With 1 base removed from V and 2 bases from J, the gap between germline ends came to 30 bases. CDR3 in amino acids: CASSLYAHGGLAAIITYEQYF. CDR3 DNA: TGTGCCAGCAGTTTATATGCCCACGGGGGGCTAGCGGCAATCATAACCTACGAGCAGTACTTC.

In its sample, this clonotype was seen many times. V gene TRBV28 combines with J gene TRBJ2-7, with 7 bases matching TRBD1. The CDR3 is 14 residues long. Germline CDR1 reads MDHEN; CDR2 reads SYDVKM. V gave up 5 bases and J gave up 5 bases; unmatched junction bases: 9. This chain's CDR3 is CASSHRGTGNEQYF. CDR3 sequence (DNA): TGTGCCAGCAGTCACAGGGGAACGGGGAACGAGCAGTACTTC.

There are a few counts of this clonotype. J is TRBJ1-6 and V is TRBV27; TRBD1 is a possible D gene (5 bases). V lost 3 bases, J lost 9 bases, and 18 bases lay in between. Germline V gene data show CDR1 as MNHEY and CDR2 as SMNVEV (reference sequence). This CDR3 contains 16 residues. CDR3 residues: CASSFGTNSPVSPLHF. The CDR3 DNA reads TGTGCCAGCAGTTTCGGGACCAACTCGCCAGTTTCACCCCTCCACTTT.

This clonotype was seen repeatedly, ten times or more. The V and J genes are TRBV6-6 and TRBJ2-7; no clear D. The germline CDR1 and CDR2 sequences are MNHNY and SVGAGI (reference sequence). The CDR3 loop spans 13 amino acids. Trimming removed 2 bases at V and 3 bases at J, with 8 bases between. CDR3 amino acids: CASSYPGRYEQYF. The CDR3 coding sequence is TGTGCCAGCAGTTACCCCGGGCGCTACGAGCAGTACTTC.

This clonotype was seen many times. The V call is TRBV16, the J call TRBJ2-2; D may be TRBD2 (6 bases). Germline values: CDR1 KGHSY, CDR2 FQNENV. The CDR3 covers 13 residues. Trimming removed 2 bases at V and 13 bases at J, with 14 bases between. CDR3 bases: TGTGCCAGCAGCCAAAACGTGGCGGAGGGGCTGTTTTTT. Protein: CASSQNVAEGLFF.

This clonotype came up many times. The chain uses TRBV2 and TRBJ2-2; unclear D gene. The germline gives CDR1 SNHLY, CDR2 FYNNEI. V lost 1 base and J 0 bases, leaving 6 bases between the germline ends. The CDR3 is 15 amino acids. CDR3 protein: CASSEEVANTGELFF. CDR3 DNA sequence: TGTGCCAGCAGTGAAGAAGTTGCGAACACCGGGGAGCTGTTTTTT. Filled out from reference TRBV2 and TRBJ2-2, the complete variable domain reads EPEVTQTPSHQVTQMGQEVILRCVPISNHLYFYWYRQILGQKVEFLVSFYNNEISEKSEIFDDQFSVERPDGSNFTLKIRSTKLEDSAMYFCASSEEVANTGELFFGEGSRLTVL.